The clone carrying this T cell receptor (beta chain) was seen repeatedly, ten times or more. What it binds is not known. The data derive from a study of Graves' ophthalmopathy and Graves' hyperthyroidism. Where ophthalmopathy was absent within 18 months of follow-up, hyperthyroidism was stable. Ineligible for inclusion were patients with other autoimmune diseases, uncontrolled infections, pregnancy or lactation. CDR3 regions of TCR beta were amplified from RNA transcripts. After a first-round RT-PCR with HTBI primers, a second-round multiplex PCR was run. TCRdb recomputed calls from the multiplex PCR reads with MiXCR, one row per CDR3 protein. The sample has hundreds of thousands of distinct CDR3 sequences; approximately 21% are singletons. The CDR3 has 13 residues. CDR1 is DFQATT and CDR2 is SNEGSKA in the germline V gene (reference sequence). With 3 bases removed from V and 1 base from J, the gap between germline ends came to 10 bases.

General study points: Stable hyperthyroidism and ophthalmopathy were told apart by a 13-signature model, which achieved about 88% sensitivity and roughly 80% specificity.

The sequenced sample was peripheral blood. This TCR was recovered from a woman aged 18-29 years with stable Graves' hyperthyroidism. The chain carries TRBV20-1 and TRBJ2-7; D ambiguous. CDR3 residues: CSARPASSYEQYF. In DNA form, the CDR3 reads TGCAGTGCTAGGCCGGCTAGTTCCTACGAGCAGTACTTC.